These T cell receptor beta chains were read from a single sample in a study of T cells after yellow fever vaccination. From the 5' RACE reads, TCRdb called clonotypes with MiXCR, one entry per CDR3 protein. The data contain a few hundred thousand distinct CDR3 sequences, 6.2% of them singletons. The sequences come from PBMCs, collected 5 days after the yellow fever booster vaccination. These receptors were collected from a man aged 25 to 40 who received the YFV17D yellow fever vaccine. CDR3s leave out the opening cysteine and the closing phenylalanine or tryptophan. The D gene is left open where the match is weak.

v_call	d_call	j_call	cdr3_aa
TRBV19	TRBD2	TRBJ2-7	ASKAGAGEQY
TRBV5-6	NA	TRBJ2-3	ASSPRARSQGTQY
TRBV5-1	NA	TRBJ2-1	ASSLLQGNNEQF
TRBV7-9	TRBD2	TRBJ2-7	ASSWGAGFYEQY
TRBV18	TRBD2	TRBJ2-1	ASSQPGLAAYNEQF
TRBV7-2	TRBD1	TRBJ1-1	ASSLAVQGDAF
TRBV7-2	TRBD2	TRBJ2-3	ASSLRLAVHADTQY
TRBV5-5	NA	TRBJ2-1	AGSLVVGENEQF
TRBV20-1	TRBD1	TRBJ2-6	SARADRLTSGANVLT
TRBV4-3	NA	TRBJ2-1	ASSQEDVRGGRYNEQF
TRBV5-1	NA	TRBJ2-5	ASSLALGGATQRTQY
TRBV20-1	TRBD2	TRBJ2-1	SAKRREGRYNEQF
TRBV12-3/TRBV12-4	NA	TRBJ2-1	ASMNRSANNEQF
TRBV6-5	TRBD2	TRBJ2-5	ASSYGLAPETQY
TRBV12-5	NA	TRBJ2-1	ASGLDGPSYNEQF
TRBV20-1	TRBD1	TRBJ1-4	SASQGGFEKLF